This T cell receptor (beta chain) was profiled in a study of T cells in Graves' hyperthyroidism and ophthalmopathy. The germline V gene has CDR1 MDHEN and CDR2 SYDVKM. The CDR3 extends over 15 amino acids. V gave up 5 bases and J gave up 4 bases; unmatched junction bases: 10. Authors of the study amplified TCR beta CDR3 regions from RNA transcripts. First-round RT-PCR of the TCR CDR3 relied on the HTBI primer set. A single record per CDR3 protein comes from TCRdb applying MiXCR to the multiplex PCR reads. The profile shows some 370,000 distinct CDR3 sequences, about 15% of them singletons. This TCR came from a woman aged 25 to 39 with Graves' hyperthyroidism that later progressed to Graves' ophthalmopathy. Sequenced sample: blood. This chain joins TRBV28 and TRBJ2-5, with TRBD2 matching 7 bases. CDR3 coding DNA: TGTGCCAGCAGTCCAGCGGGGAGGGTTGGAGAGACCCAGTACTTC. Its translation is CASSPAGRVGETQYF.